These T cell receptor beta chains were read from a single sample in a study of blood T cell repertoires in COVID-19. Data came from immunoSEQ multiplex PCR; TCRdb stores just in-frame clones and leaves some out. The table records fewer than 250,000 clones, 65% to 85% of them present only once. Sequenced: peripheral blood. The source of these receptors is a human donor in a cohort sampled during active COVID-19. Both conserved end residues are part of each CDR3. The order of the fields is CDR3 length, clone size, D gene, J gene, V gene, CDR3 protein, CDR3 DNA. D genes are given only for firm matches. Clone size appears in some rows only: once, few, many, or a class for an expanded clone.

cdr3_length: 17; clone_size: NA; d_call: NA; j_call: TRBJ2-7; v_call: TRBV15; cdr3_aa: CATSRDSGAADSYEQYF; cdr3_nt: TGTGCCACCAGCAGAGATTCGGGAGCGGCCGACTCCTACGAGCAGTACTTC
cdr3_length: 14; clone_size: NA; d_call: NA; j_call: TRBJ2-5; v_call: TRBV11-3; cdr3_aa: CASSLGGSWETQYF; cdr3_nt: TGTGCCAGCAGCTTAGGTGGTAGCTGGGAGACCCAGTACTTC
cdr3_length: 13; clone_size: NA; d_call: NA; j_call: TRBJ1-2; v_call: TRBV28; cdr3_aa: CASSFGNIYGYTF; cdr3_nt: TGTGCCAGCAGTTTCGGGAACATCTATGGCTACACCTTC
cdr3_length: 12; clone_size: few; d_call: NA; j_call: TRBJ1-3; v_call: TRBV18; cdr3_aa: CASSDSRNTIYF; cdr3_nt: TGTGCCAGCTCAGACAGCAGAAACACCATATATTTT
cdr3_length: 15; clone_size: once; d_call: TRBD1; j_call: TRBJ1-2; v_call: TRBV2; cdr3_aa: CASSRSGGRLYGYTF; cdr3_nt: TGTGCCAGCAGTCGATCAGGGGGCCGACTATATGGCTACACCTTC
cdr3_length: 16; clone_size: NA; d_call: NA; j_call: TRBJ2-2; v_call: TRBV4-2; cdr3_aa: CASSQGATGNTGELFF; cdr3_nt: TGTGCCAGCAGCCAGGGGGCGACTGGGAACACCGGGGAGCTGTTTTTT
cdr3_length: 12; clone_size: NA; d_call: NA; j_call: TRBJ1-1; v_call: TRBV7-6; cdr3_aa: CASSLMGAEAFF; cdr3_nt: TGTGCCAGCAGCTTAATGGGCGCTGAAGCTTTCTTT
cdr3_length: 14; clone_size: NA; d_call: NA; j_call: TRBJ2-5; v_call: TRBV10-3; cdr3_aa: CAISESLGEETQYF; cdr3_nt: TGTGCCATCAGTGAGAGTTTGGGAGAAGAGACCCAGTACTTC
cdr3_length: 15; clone_size: NA; d_call: NA; j_call: TRBJ1-6; v_call: TRBV30; cdr3_aa: CAWSDPGLRNSPLHF; cdr3_nt: TGTGCCTGGAGTGACCCCGGACTGAGGAATTCACCCCTCCACTTT
cdr3_length: 16; clone_size: NA; d_call: TRBD1; j_call: TRBJ2-7; v_call: TRBV6-5; cdr3_aa: CASSYSFGQGAYEQYF; cdr3_nt: TGTGCCAGCAGTTACTCGTTCGGTCAGGGGGCCTACGAGCAGTACTTC
cdr3_length: 14; clone_size: NA; d_call: TRBD1; j_call: TRBJ2-7; v_call: TRBV14; cdr3_aa: CASSKQGYSYEQYF; cdr3_nt: TGTGCCAGCAGCAAACAGGGGTACTCCTACGAGCAGTACTTC
cdr3_length: 11; clone_size: NA; d_call: NA; j_call: TRBJ2-5; v_call: TRBV29-1; cdr3_aa: CSVELQETQYF; cdr3_nt: TGCAGCGTTGAGCTACAAGAGACCCAGTACTTC
cdr3_length: 15; clone_size: NA; d_call: TRBD1; j_call: TRBJ2-7; v_call: TRBV5-4; cdr3_aa: CASSFRGQRLKEQYF; cdr3_nt: TGTGCCAGCAGCTTCCGGGGACAGCGGCTTAAGGAGCAGTACTTC
cdr3_length: 17; clone_size: NA; d_call: NA; j_call: TRBJ1-1; v_call: TRBV11-2; cdr3_aa: CASSFRSRDKRNTEAFF; cdr3_nt: TGTGCCAGCAGCTTTAGATCCCGGGACAAAAGGAACACTGAAGCTTTCTTT
cdr3_length: 16; clone_size: once; d_call: TRBD2; j_call: TRBJ2-3; v_call: TRBV5-4; cdr3_aa: CASSFWTSRSTDTQYF; cdr3_nt: TGTGCCAGCAGCTTTTGGACTAGCAGAAGCACAGATACGCAGTATTTT
cdr3_length: 16; clone_size: NA; d_call: NA; j_call: TRBJ2-1; v_call: TRBV4-1; cdr3_aa: CASSRTPDNSYNEQFF; cdr3_nt: TGCGCCAGCAGCCGAACACCCGACAACAGCTACAATGAGCAGTTCTTC
cdr3_length: 12; clone_size: NA; d_call: NA; j_call: TRBJ2-1; v_call: TRBV11-3; cdr3_aa: CASSRSDNEQFF; cdr3_nt: TGTGCCAGCAGTCGAAGCGACAATGAGCAGTTCTTC